This is a list of T cell receptor beta chains from one sample in a study of blood T cell repertoires in COVID-19. This table comes from immunoSEQ multiplex PCR, and its TCRdb copy is limited to in-frame clones, with some not included. The table shows roughly 170,000 clones, with about four fifths occurring only once. Sample: PBMCs or T cells enriched from blood (not recorded which). Source of these receptors: a woman between 50 and 59 years old in a cohort exposed to, infected with or recovered from COVID-19 (not recorded which). CDR3s include the opening cysteine and the closing phenylalanine or tryptophan. D genes are given only for firm matches. Rows give clone size only sometimes, using once, few, many, or a class for an expanded clone.

v_gene,abundance,d_gene,j_gene,CDR3aa,CDR3nt
TRBV5-6,.,.,TRBJ2-6,CASSLRLSGANVLTF,TGTGCCAGCAGCTTGCGACTCTCTGGGGCCAACGTCCTGACTTTC
TRBV30,.,TRBD1,TRBJ1-2,CAYIRTGGLRGYTF,TGTGCCTATATTCGGACAGGGGGCCTTCGAGGCTACACCTTC
TRBV11-2,.,TRBD1,TRBJ1-6,CASSLGPGTGDSPLHF,TGTGCCAGCAGCTTAGGACCCGGGACAGGGGATTCACCCCTCCACTTT
TRBV7-9,few,TRBD2,TRBJ2-1,CASQTTAGGSSYNEQFF,TGTGCCAGCCAAACCACGGCCGGCGGGAGCTCCTACAATGAGCAGTTCTTC
TRBV9,.,TRBD1,TRBJ1-2,CASSTRPGQGASHTF,TGTGCCAGCAGCACAAGACCGGGACAGGGGGCCTCCCACACCTTC
TRBV3-1/TRBV3-2,.,.,TRBJ1-1,CASSRDGVAFF,TGTGCCAGCAGTCGTGACGGGGTAGCTTTCTTT
TRBV11-2,.,.,TRBJ1-5,CASSLATGINQPQHF,TGTGCCAGCAGCTTAGCAACGGGAATAAATCAGCCCCAGCATTTT
TRBV12-3/TRBV12-4,.,.,TRBJ1-5,CASSLDSGQPQHF,TGTGCCAGCAGTTTAGATTCCGGTCAGCCCCAGCATTTT
TRBV6-5,once,.,TRBJ1-2,CASSYDPQNYGYTF,TGTGCCAGCAGTTACGACCCACAGAACTATGGCTACACCTTC
TRBV7-2,few,.,TRBJ1-3,CASSLEAGGNTIYF,TGTGCCAGCAGCTTAGAGGCAGGGGGAAACACCATATATTTT
TRBV28,.,TRBD1,TRBJ1-2,CASSLGQGHYTF,TGTGCCAGCAGTCTAGGACAGGGTCACTACACCTTC
TRBV5-1,.,.,TRBJ1-2,CASSGQGNYGYTF,TGCGCCAGCAGCGGGCAGGGGAACTATGGCTACACCTTC
TRBV6-2/TRBV6-3,.,.,TRBJ1-5,CASSYSGGFNQPQHF,TGTGCCAGCAGTTACTCGGGAGGGTTCAATCAGCCCCAGCATTTT
TRBV4-1,.,TRBD1,TRBJ2-7,CASSQTGRDRGHEQYF,TGCGCCAGCAGCCAAACTGGCCGGGACAGGGGGCACGAGCAGTACTTC
TRBV25-1,.,.,TRBJ1-5,CASRNRVEGLNQPQHF,TGTGCCAGCAGAAACAGGGTAGAGGGGCTCAATCAGCCCCAGCATTTT
TRBV5-5,.,.,TRBJ1-4,CASSLGALEKLFF,TGTGCCAGCAGCTTGGGAGCCCTTGAAAAACTGTTTTTT
TRBV7-2,.,.,TRBJ2-3,CASSLSPGFTDTQYF,TGTGCCAGCAGCTTAAGCCCAGGGTTCACAGATACGCAGTATTTT
TRBV11-2,.,.,TRBJ2-5,CASSLGRTQYF,TGTGCCAGCAGCTTAGGGAGAACCCAGTACTTC
TRBV7-9,.,TRBD1,TRBJ2-5,CASSLGFGLNRGRRETQYF,TGTGCCAGCAGCTTAGGTTTCGGCCTAAACAGGGGGCGCAGGGAGACCCAGTACTTC
TRBV5-4,.,.,TRBJ2-5,CASSGGQDTPRTQYF,TGTGCCAGCAGCGGTGGCCAAGACACCCCAAGGACCCAGTACTTC
TRBV7-9,.,.,TRBJ2-3,CASSLALGTGSTDTQYF,TGTGCCAGCAGCTTAGCGTTGGGCACAGGCAGCACAGATACGCAGTATTTT
TRBV19,.,.,TRBJ1-5,CASSLTVVGNQPQHF,TGTGCCAGTAGTCTCACGGTCGTGGGCAATCAGCCCCAGCATTTT